A single sample is the source of the 6 T cell receptor beta chains below, sequenced in a study of T cell repertoires in cytomegalovirus infection (dated by TCRdb to the late 2010s). Antigen specificity for these receptors is unknown. TCRdb shows the sequencer as Illumina HiSeq 1500. TCRdb trimmed the raw reads at Q25, called clones with MiXCR and kept productive beta chains. Every CDR3 protein is listed once, alongside the most common genes and DNA of its rows. The sample profile shows some 500,000 distinct CDR3 sequences; just under 40% of them were found once. 48% of the sample comes from the top ten. The treatment or condition label corresponds to: in vitro stimulation with specific CMV peptide epitopes to enrich CMV-specific T cells. This sample comprised cultured PBMCs, obtained from culture after CMV antigen stimulation. The source is a human donor in good health (CMV status not recorded). Some clones in this sample may be carry-over from other donors' samples.

V is TRBV10-3 and J is TRBJ2-3; D tentatively reads TRBD1 or TRBD2 (5 bases each). The CDR3 extends over 13 amino acids. Germline V gene lookup returns CDR1 ENHRY and CDR2 SYGVKD. V lost 8 bases, J lost 4 bases, and 13 bases lay in between. DNA for the CDR3: TGTGCCATCGCGCGTCGGGACGCAGATACGCAGTATTTT. As protein: CAIARRDADTQYF.

This clonotype was observed at least ten times. The chain carries TRBV7-2 and TRBJ2-3; 7 nucleotides line up with TRBD1. V lost 5 bases to trimming and J lost 2 bases; unmatched junction nucleotides: 4. There are 14 residues in the CDR3. CDR1 is SGHTA and CDR2 is FQGNSA in the germline V gene. The CDR3 DNA sequence: TGTGCCAGCAGCCCTGACAGGGCCACAGATACGCAGTATTTT. This encodes CASSPDRATDTQYF.

The rearrangement joins TRBV7-6 to TRBJ2-1; TRBD2 matches 8 bases. The CDR3 runs to 15 residues. Germline V gives CDR1 SGHVS, CDR2 FNYEAQ. Trimming at V came to 5 bases and at J to 3 bases, leaving 6 bases not matched to a gene. Here the CDR3 reads CASSLTGGLYNEQFF. The CDR3, as DNA: TGTGCCAGCAGCCTTACGGGGGGGCTCTACAATGAGCAGTTCTTC.

The table lists this clonotype with a few counts. The chain combines TRBV7-8 with TRBJ1-2; 7 bases line up with TRBD1. The V gene end was trimmed by 5 bases and the J gene end by 7 bases; junction bases not matched to a gene: 10. CDR1 is SGHVS, CDR2 FQNEAQ, per germline. The CDR3 runs 14 residues. CDR3 sequence (DNA): TGTGCCAGCAGCCAATCGACAGGGTTGGGTGGCTACACCTTC. Its translation is CASSQSTGLGGYTF.

The chain joins TRBV28 to TRBJ2-1; 7 bases line up with TRBD1. The germline V gene has CDR1 MDHEN and CDR2 SYDVKM. The V gene end was trimmed by 6 bases and the J gene end by 8 bases; junction bases not matched to a gene: 16. The CDR3 contains 16 residues. CDR3 nucleotides: TGTGCCAGCAGACCCTTCGGGAAGGGGGCGCAGTATGAGCAGTTCTTC. Protein sequence: CASRPFGKGAQYEQFF.

The chain combines TRBV5-4 with TRBJ2-2; D may be TRBD2 (5 bases). The germline V gene encodes CDR1 SGHNT and CDR2 YYREEE (reference sequence). V was clipped by 3 bases and J by 6 bases, with 21 bases between them. The CDR3 covers 17 residues. In DNA form, the CDR3 reads TGTGCCAGCAGCTCGGACTGGCCCCGGAGAGCGGCCGGGGAGCTGTTTTTT. It is translated as CASSSDWPRRAAGELFF. Using reference TRBV5-4 and TRBJ2-2 for the parts outside the CDR3, the full variable domain is ETGVTQSPTHLIKTRGQQVTLRCSSQSGHNTVSWYQQALGQGPQFIFQYYREEENGRGNFPPRFSGLQFPNYSSELNVNALELDDSALYLCASSSDWPRRAAGELFFGEGSRLTVL.